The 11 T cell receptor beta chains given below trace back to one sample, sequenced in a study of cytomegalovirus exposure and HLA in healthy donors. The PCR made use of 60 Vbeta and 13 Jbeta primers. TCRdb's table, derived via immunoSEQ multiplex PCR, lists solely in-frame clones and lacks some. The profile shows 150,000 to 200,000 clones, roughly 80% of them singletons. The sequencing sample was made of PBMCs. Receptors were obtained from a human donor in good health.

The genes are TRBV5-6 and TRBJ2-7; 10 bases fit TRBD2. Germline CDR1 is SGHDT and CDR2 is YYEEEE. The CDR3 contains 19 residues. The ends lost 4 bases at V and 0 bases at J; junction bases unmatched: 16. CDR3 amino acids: CASSGRTSGLLLSSYEQYF. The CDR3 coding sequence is TGTGCCAGCAGCGGCCGGACTAGCGGCTTACTTCTAAGCTCCTACGAGCAGTACTTC.

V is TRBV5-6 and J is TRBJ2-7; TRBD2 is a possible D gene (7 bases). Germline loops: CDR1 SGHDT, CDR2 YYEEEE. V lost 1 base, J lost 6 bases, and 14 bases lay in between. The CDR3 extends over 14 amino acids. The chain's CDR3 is CASSLRGGASEQYF. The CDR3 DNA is TGTGCCAGCAGCTTGCGTGGGGGGGCAAGCGAGCAGTACTTC.

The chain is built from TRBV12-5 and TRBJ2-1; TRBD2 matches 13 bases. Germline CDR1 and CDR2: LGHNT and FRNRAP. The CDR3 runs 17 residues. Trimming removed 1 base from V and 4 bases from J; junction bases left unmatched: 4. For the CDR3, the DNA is TGTGCTAGTGGTTTGGATTTACTAGCGGGGGGGTACAATGAGCAGTTCTTC. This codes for CASGLDLLAGGYNEQFF.

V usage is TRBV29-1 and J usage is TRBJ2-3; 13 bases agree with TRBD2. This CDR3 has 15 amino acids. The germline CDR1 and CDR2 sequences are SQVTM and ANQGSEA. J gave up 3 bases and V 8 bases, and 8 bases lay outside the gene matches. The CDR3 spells CSFRTSGGYTDTQYF. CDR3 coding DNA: TGCAGCTTCAGGACTAGCGGGGGTTATACAGATACGCAGTATTTT.

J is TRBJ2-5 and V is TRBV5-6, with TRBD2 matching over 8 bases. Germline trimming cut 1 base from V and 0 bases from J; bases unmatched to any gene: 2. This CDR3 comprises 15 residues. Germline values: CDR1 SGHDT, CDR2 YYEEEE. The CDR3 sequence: CASSLSGGYQETQYF. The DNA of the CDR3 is TGTGCCAGCAGCTTGTCGGGGGGGTACCAAGAGACCCAGTACTTC.

The DNA for the CDR3 is TGCGCCAGCAGCCAAGATATTACGGGAATCCAGTACTTC. The encoded protein is CASSQDITGIQYF. This chain links TRBV4-3 with TRBJ2-5, with D possibly matching TRBD2 (5 bases). CDR1 and CDR2 from the germline V gene are LGHNA and YSLEER. The CDR3 spans 13 residues. The V gene lost 0 bases and the J gene lost 10 bases, with 12 bases spanning the gap.

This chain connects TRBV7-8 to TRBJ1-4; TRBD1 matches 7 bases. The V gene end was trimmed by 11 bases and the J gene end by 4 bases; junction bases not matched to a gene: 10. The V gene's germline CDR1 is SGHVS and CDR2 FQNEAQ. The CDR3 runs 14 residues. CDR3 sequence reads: CAPNEGALNEKLFF. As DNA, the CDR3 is TGTGCCCCTAATGAGGGGGCTCTTAATGAAAAACTGTTTTTT. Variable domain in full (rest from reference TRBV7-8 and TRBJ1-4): GAGVSQSPRYKVAKRGQDVALRCDPISGHVSLFWYQQALGQGPEFLTYFQNEAQLDKSGLPSDRFFAERPEGSVSTLKIQRTQQEDSAVYLCAPNEGALNEKLFFGSGTQLSVL.

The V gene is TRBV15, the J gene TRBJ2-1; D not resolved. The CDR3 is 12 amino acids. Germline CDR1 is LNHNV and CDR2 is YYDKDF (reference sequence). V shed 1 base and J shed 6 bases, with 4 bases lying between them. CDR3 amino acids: CATSRALNEQFF. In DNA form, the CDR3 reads TGTGCCACCAGCAGAGCCCTCAATGAGCAGTTCTTC.

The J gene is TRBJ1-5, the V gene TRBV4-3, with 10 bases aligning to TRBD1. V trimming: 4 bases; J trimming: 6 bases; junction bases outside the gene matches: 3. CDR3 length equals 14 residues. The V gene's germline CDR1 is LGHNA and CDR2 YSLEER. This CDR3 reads CASSPTGGVQPQHF. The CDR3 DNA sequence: TGCGCCAGCAGCCCGACAGGGGGCGTTCAGCCCCAGCATTTT.

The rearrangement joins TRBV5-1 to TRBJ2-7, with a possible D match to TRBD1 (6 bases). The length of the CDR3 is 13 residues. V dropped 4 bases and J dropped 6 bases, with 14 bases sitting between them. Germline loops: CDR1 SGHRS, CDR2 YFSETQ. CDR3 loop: CASSPGQGSEQYF. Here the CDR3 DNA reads TGCGCCAGCAGCCCCGGCCAGGGGAGCGAGCAGTACTTC. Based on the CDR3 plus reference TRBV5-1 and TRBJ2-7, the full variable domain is KAGVTQTPRYLIKTRGQQVTLSCSPISGHRSVSWYQQTPGQGLQFLFEYFSETQRNKGNFPGRFSGRQFSNSRSEMNVSTLELGDSALYLCASSPGQGSEQYFGPGTRLTVT.

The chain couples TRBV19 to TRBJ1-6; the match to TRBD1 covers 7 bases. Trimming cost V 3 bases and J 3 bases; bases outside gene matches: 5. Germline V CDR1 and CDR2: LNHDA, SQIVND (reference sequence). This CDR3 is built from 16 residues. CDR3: CASSIGQAVYNSPLHF. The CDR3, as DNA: TGTGCCAGTAGTATCGGACAGGCTGTCTATAATTCACCCCTCCACTTT.